One T cell receptor (beta chain) is described in this entry. Its antigen is as yet unknown. Germline lookup yields CDR1 SGHRS and CDR2 YFSETQ. This CDR3 has 15 amino acids. Trimming cost V 4 bases and J 4 bases; bases outside gene matches: 4. The sample is drawn from a study of shared clonotypes between healthy human individuals. TCRdb keeps only in-frame clones here, not all; method: immunoSEQ multiplex PCR. The sample holds approximately 2,300,000 clones, about 90% seen once. Notes on the study in general: Larger estimated richness was generally seen in naive subsets than in memory subsets.

The V and J genes are TRBV5-1 and TRBJ2-6, with 8 bases lining up with TRBD1. The TCR was taken from a man in his late teens or twenties in good health. Some clones in this sample may be carry-over from other donors' samples. The sequenced sample was naive CD4+ T cells from PBMCs. Sample subset: CD45RA+ positively selected. The CDR3 region has the DNA TGCGCCAGCAGCACGACAGGGGCCGGGGCCAACGTCCTGACTTTC. The encoded protein is CASSTTGAGANVLTF.